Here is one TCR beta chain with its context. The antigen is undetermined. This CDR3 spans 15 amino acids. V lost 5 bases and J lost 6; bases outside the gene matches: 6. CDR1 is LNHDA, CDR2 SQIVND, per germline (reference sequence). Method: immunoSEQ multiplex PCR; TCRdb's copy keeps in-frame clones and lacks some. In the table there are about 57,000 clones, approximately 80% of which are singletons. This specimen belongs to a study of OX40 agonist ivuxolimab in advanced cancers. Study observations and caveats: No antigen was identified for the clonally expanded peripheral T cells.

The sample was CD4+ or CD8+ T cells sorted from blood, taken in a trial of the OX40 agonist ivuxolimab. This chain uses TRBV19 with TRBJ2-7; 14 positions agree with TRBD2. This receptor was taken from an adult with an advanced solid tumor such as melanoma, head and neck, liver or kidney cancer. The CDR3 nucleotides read TGTGCCAGTAGTCTAGGACTAGCGGGGGGCGGCGAGCAGTACTTC. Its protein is CASSLGLAGGGEQYF. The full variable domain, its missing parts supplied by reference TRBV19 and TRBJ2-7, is DGGITQSPKYLFRKEGQNVTLSCEQNLNHDAMYWYRQDPGQGLRLIYYSQIVNDFQKGDIAEGYSVSREKKESFPLTVTSAQKNPTAFYLCASSLGLAGGGEQYFGPGTRLTVT.